Below, one TCR beta chain is given with its context. Its antigen is undetermined. The source of the sample is a study of identical twins. Study observations and caveats: Fewer insertions marked abundant cord blood beta clonotypes; young adult naive trended weakly, memory not at all. There was an excess of low generation probability in the out-of-frame alpha sequences that twins shared.

Germline loops: CDR1 SGHAT, CDR2 FQNNGV. The V end was cut by 5 bases, the J end by 3 bases, with 17 bases between. CDR3 length: 15 amino acids. A universal primer site was created by template switching, with the cDNA bearing unique molecular identifiers. TCRdb passed the 5' RACE reads through MiXCR, listing each CDR3 protein once. The top ten clones hold approximately 3.2% of a sample with about 570,000 distinct CDR3 sequences, just under 10% of them seen once. A further study also used this sample, focusing on yellow fever vaccine responses in identical twins. From that paper: Twins' vaccine T cell response reportedly gave the appearance of partial convergence and partial personalization.

This clonotype was obtained from a woman younger than 30 in good health. Sequencing was done on a sample of PBMCs. The V and J genes are TRBV11-2 and TRBJ2-7; possible D gene TRBD1, 5 bases. Written as DNA, the CDR3 is TGTGCCAGCAGCCCAAACCAGGGAAACTTCTACGAGCAGTACTTC. Translated: CASSPNQGNFYEQYF.